This T cell receptor (beta chain) was captured by sequencing in a study of T-cell reconstitution after alpha-beta-depleted transplantation in children. It was with unique molecular identifiers that the TCRbeta library was prepared. TCRdb re-called the PCR reads through MiXCR, storing one row per CDR3 protein. The sample carries around 490,000 distinct CDR3 sequences, 9.5% to 12% recorded once. CDR3 length: 18 amino acids. Losses at the gene ends were 3 bases for V and 0 bases for J; bases not matched to a gene: 11. Per the germline V gene, CDR1 is SGHDN and CDR2 is FVKESK. This clonotype has a handful of counts. Its antigen is not known. Study-level findings and limits: From surviving recipient T cells and thymic progenitors came the high day-60 TCRbeta diversity observed in some patients. T-cell numbers and diversity, one year after transplant, stemmed largely from T cells that were newly produced. Reports say that about two months after transplant, the alpha-beta T cells came out of several hundred graft clones that had expanded.

The TCR originated in a female patient aged 2-10 years who had a stem cell transplant for aplastic anemia, so the T cells may come from the graft donor. The chain links TRBV14 to TRBJ2-5; TRBD2 matches at 9 bases. The specimen comprised PBMCs, mostly from graft donor cells, sampled 180 days after TCRalphabeta/CD19-depleted stem cell transplant. In DNA, the CDR3 is TGTGCCAGCAGCCACCTGGAGGTGACTAGCGGTTACCAAGAGACCCAGTACTTC. It yields the protein CASSHLEVTSGYQETQYF.